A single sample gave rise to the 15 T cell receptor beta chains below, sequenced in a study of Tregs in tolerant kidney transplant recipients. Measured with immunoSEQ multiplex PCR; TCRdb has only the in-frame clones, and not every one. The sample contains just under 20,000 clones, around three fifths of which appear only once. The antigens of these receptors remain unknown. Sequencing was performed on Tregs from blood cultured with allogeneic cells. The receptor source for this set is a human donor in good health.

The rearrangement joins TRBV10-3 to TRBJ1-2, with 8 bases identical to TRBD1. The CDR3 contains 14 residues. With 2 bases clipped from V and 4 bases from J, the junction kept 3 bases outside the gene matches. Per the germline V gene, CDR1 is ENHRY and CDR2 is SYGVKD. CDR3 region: CAISEHTGGYGYTF. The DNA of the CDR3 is TGTGCCATCAGTGAGCATACAGGGGGCTATGGCTACACCTTC.

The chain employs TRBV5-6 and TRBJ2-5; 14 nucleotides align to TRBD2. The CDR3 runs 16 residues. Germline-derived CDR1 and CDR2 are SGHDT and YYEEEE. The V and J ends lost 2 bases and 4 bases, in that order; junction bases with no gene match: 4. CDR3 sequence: CASSFRLAGGGETQYF. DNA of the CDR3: TGTGCCAGCAGCTTTCGACTAGCGGGAGGGGGAGAGACCCAGTACTTC.

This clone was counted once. The CDR3 sequence is CASSWTGGVHSPLHF. In DNA form, the CDR3 reads TGTGCCAGCAGCTGGACAGGGGGTGTGCATTCACCCCTCCACTTT. The V call is TRBV7-4, the J call TRBJ1-6, with 10 bases identical to TRBD1. Germline lookup yields CDR1 SGHVT and CDR2 SQSDAQ. The CDR3 loop spans 15 amino acids. J gave up 8 bases and V 4 bases, and 5 bases lay outside the gene matches. The variable domain in full, completed from reference TRBV7-4 and TRBJ1-6, reads GAGVSQSPRYKVAKRGRDVALRCDSISGHVTLYWYRQTLGQGSEVLTYSQSDAQRDKSGRPSGRFSAERPERSVSTLKIQRTEQGDSAVYLCASSWTGGVHSPLHFGNGTRLTVT.

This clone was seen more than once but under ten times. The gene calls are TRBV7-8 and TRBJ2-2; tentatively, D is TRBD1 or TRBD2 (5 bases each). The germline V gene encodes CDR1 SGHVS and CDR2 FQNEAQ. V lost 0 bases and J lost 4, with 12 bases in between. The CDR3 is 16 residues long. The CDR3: CASSLAVGVGTGELFF. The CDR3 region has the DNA TGTGCCAGCAGCTTAGCAGTGGGGGTTGGCACCGGGGAGCTGTTTTTT.

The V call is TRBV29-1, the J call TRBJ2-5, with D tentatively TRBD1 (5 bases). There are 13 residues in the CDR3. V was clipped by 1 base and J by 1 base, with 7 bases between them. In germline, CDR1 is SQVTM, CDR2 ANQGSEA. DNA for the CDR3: TGCAGCGTTGAAGTTGGGGCCCAAGAGACCCAGTACTTC. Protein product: CSVEVGAQETQYF.

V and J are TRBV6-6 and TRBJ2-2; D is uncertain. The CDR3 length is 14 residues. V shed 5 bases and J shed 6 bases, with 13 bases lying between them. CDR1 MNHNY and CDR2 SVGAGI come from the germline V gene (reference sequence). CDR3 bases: TGTGCCAGCAGTAACCCTCCGTTGGCCGGGGAGCTGTTTTTT. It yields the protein CASSNPPLAGELFF.

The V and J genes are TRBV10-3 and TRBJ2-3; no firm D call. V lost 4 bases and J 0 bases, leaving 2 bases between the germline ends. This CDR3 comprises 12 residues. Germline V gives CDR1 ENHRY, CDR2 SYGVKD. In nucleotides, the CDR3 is TGTGCCATCAGTGGTAGCACAGATACGCAGTATTTT. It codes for CAISGSTDTQYF.

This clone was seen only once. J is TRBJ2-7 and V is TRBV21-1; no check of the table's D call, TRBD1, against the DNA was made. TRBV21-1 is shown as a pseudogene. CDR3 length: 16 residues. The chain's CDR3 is CASSPLLFRVGYEQYF. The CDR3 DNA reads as TGTGCCAGCAGCCCGCTCTTGTTCAGGGTTGGTTACGAGCAGTACTTC.

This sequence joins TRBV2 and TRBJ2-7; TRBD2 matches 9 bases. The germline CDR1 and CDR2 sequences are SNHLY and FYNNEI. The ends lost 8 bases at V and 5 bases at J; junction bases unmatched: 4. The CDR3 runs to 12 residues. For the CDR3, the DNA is TGTGCCAGCCGAGGACTAGCGCACGAGCAGTACTTC. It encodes CASRGLAHEQYF. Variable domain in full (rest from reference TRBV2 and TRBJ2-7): EPEVTQTPSHQVTQMGQEVILRCVPISNHLYFYWYRQILGQKVEFLVSFYNNEISEKSEIFDDQFSVERPDGSNFTLKIRSTKLEDSAMYFCASRGLAHEQYFGPGTRLTVT.

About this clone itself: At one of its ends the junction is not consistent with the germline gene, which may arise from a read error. CDR3 DNA sequence: TGTGCTAGCAGCAAAAGCGGGGGCTGGGACAATGAGCAGTTCTTC. Protein sequence: CASSKSGGWDNEQFF. The chain carries TRBV7-7 and TRBJ2-1; the match to TRBD2 covers 8 bases. Germline CDR1 reads SSHAT; CDR2 reads FNYEAQ (reference sequence). The CDR3 is made up of 15 amino acids.

The CDR3 DNA follows: TGTGCCAGCAGCACCCGGGAGAGGCGGGGAGAGACCCAGTACTTC. This gives the protein CASSTRERRGETQYF. The V gene is TRBV7-6, the J gene TRBJ2-5; D is perhaps TRBD2 (6 bases). V was cut by 5 bases and J by 4 bases, with 17 bases left in between. This CDR3 region has 15 residues. The V gene's germline CDR1 is SGHVS and CDR2 FNYEAQ.

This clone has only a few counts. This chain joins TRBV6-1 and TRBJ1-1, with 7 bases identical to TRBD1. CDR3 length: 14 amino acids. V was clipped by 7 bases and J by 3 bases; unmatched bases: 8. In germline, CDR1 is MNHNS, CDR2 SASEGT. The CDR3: CASTLPGQHTEAFF. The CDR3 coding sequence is TGTGCCAGCACTCTACCGGGACAGCACACTGAAGCTTTCTTT.

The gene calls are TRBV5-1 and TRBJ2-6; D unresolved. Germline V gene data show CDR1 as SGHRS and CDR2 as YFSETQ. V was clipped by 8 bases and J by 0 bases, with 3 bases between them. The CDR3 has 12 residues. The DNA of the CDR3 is TGCGCCAGTTACTCTGGGGCCAACGTCCTGACTTTC. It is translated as CASYSGANVLTF.

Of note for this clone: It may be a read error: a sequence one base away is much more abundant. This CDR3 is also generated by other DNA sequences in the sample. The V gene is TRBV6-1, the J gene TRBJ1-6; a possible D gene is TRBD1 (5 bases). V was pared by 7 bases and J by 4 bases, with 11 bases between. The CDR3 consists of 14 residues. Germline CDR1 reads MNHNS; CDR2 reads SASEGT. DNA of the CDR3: TGTGCCAGCAAAACGGGGGTGTATAATTCACCCCTCCACTTT. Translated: CASKTGVYNSPLHF.

The CDR3 region has the DNA TGTGCCAGCAGTGGGACAGCTGGCAGCACTGAAGCTTTCTTT. Translated, it gives CASSGTAGSTEAFF. The genes are TRBV5-5 and TRBJ1-1, with 7 positions matching TRBD1. Germline CDR1 reads SGHKS; CDR2 reads YYEKEE (reference sequence). This CDR3 has 14 amino acids. The trim removed 5 bases at V and 4 bases at J, leaving 8 bases unmatched.